There are a few counts of the clone carrying this TCR beta chain. What it binds is unknown. The data were obtained in a study of T cells after yellow fever vaccination. Study findings and constraints: Highly abundant clonotypes carried over from the bulk population could end up in FACS-sorted repertoires as contaminants.

V gave up 4 bases and J gave up 5 bases, with 9 bases separating them. There are 13 residues in the CDR3. The germline V gene has CDR1 SNHLY and CDR2 FYNNEI. Generation of TCR cDNA used 5'RACE template switching (which added a universal primer site and UMIs). TCRdb ran MiXCR on the 5' RACE reads and lists one entry per CDR3 protein. The sample shows a few hundred thousand distinct CDR3 sequences, 5.5% to 8.5% of them seen only once. The TCR comes from a man aged 25 to 40 who received the YFV17D yellow fever vaccine. The chain combines TRBV2 with TRBJ1-5; D is possibly TRBD1 (5 bases). This sample comprised CD4+ T cells sorted from PBMCs, obtained on the day of the yellow fever booster vaccination. This CDR3 is CASSVEGDQPQHF. The CDR3 DNA is TGTGCCAGCAGTGTGGAAGGGGATCAGCCCCAGCATTTT. The full variable domain, completed using reference TRBV2 and TRBJ1-5, is EPEVTQTPSHQVTQMGQEVILRCVPISNHLYFYWYRQILGQKVEFLVSFYNNEISEKSEIFDDQFSVERPDGSNFTLKIRSTKLEDSAMYFCASSVEGDQPQHFGDGTRLSIL.